This entry lists 9 T cell receptor beta chains sequenced from one sample in a study of blood T cell repertoires in COVID-19. Clones were sequenced by immunoSEQ multiplex PCR, and TCRdb holds only the in-frame ones, with some missing. The sample lists about 410,000 clones; approximately 89% were seen once. Sequences were obtained from peripheral blood. The receptors come from a middle-aged woman with COVID-19, enrolled during active disease.

This chain links TRBV7-2 with TRBJ2-7, with D possibly matching TRBD1 (6 bases). Germline assignment: CDR1 SGHTA and CDR2 FQGNSA. Trimming stripped 5 bases from V and 4 bases from J, with 12 bases between. CDR3 size: 13 residues. The CDR3 region is CASSPGERYEQYF. Written as DNA, the CDR3 is TGTGCCAGCAGCCCAGGGGAGAGGTACGAGCAGTACTTC.

The chain employs TRBV9 and TRBJ1-1, with TRBD1 as a possible D gene (5 bases). With 0 bases removed from V and 3 bases from J, the gap between germline ends came to 12 bases. This CDR3 is 15 amino acids long. Germline CDR1 and CDR2: SGDLS and YYNGEE. In DNA form, the CDR3 reads TGTGCCAGCAGCGTAGCTACGGGGGTGGACACTGAAGCTTTCTTT. It is translated as CASSVATGVDTEAFF.

The chain recombines TRBV11-1 with TRBJ2-5; possible D gene TRBD2, 5 bases. V was clipped by 5 bases and J by 13 bases, with 20 bases between them. The germline V gene has CDR1 SGHAT and CDR2 FQDESV (reference sequence). This CDR3 is 13 amino acids long. CDR3 sequence: CASSPSYGVSRYF. The CDR3 nucleotides are TGTGCCAGCAGCCCATCGTACGGGGTCAGTCGGTACTTC.

V gene TRBV7-9 combines with J gene TRBJ1-6; 7 bases align to TRBD1. J lost 9 bases, V lost 0 bases, and 11 bases had no gene match. CDR3 size: 17 residues. CDR1 and CDR2 (germline): SEHNR, FQNEAQ (reference sequence). In DNA, the CDR3 is TGTGCCAGCAGCTTAGCGTCGGCAGGGGGAGGTGGTTCACCCCTCCACTTT. Protein: CASSLASAGGGGSPLHF.

The V gene is TRBV9, the J gene TRBJ2-1, with 13 positions matching TRBD2. The germline V gene has CDR1 SGDLS and CDR2 YYNGEE. V gave up 10 bases and J gave up 8 bases; unmatched junction bases: 6. The CDR3 covers 13 residues. CDR3 sequence reads: CASGLAGVYEQFF. As DNA, the CDR3 is TGTGCCTCTGGACTAGCGGGGGTTTATGAGCAGTTCTTC.

The chain joins TRBV6-2 or TRBV6-3 to TRBJ1-2; a possible D gene is TRBD1 (6 bases). Germline-derived CDR1 and CDR2 are MNHEY and SVGEGT. The V end was cut by 4 bases, the J end by 6 bases, with 9 bases between. The CDR3 runs 12 residues. The CDR3: CASSFQGNGYTF. CDR3 nucleotides: TGTGCCAGCAGTTTTCAGGGGAATGGCTACACCTTC.

The chain has TRBV24-1 and TRBJ2-1; tentatively, D is TRBD2 (5 bases). Germline V gives CDR1 KGHDR, CDR2 SFDVKD. With 2 bases removed from V and 0 bases from J, the gap between germline ends came to 7 bases. The CDR3 runs 15 residues. The CDR3 loop is CATSDSGSSYNEQFF. Written as DNA, the CDR3 is TGTGCCACCAGTGATTCGGGGAGCTCCTACAATGAGCAGTTCTTC.

This chain uses TRBV11-3 with TRBJ1-6; TRBD1 agrees at 7 bases. J gave up 11 bases and V 1 base, and 2 bases lay outside the gene matches. The CDR3 sequence is 13 residues long. CDR1 is SGHNT, CDR2 YENEEA, per germline. The CDR3 nucleotides read TGTGCCAGCAGCTTAGCCCAGGGGGCACCCCTCCACTTT. Its translation: CASSLAQGAPLHF.

Worth noting for this clone: The identical CDR3 is also encoded by other nucleotide sequences in the sample. V usage is TRBV7-3 and J usage is TRBJ1-1; possible D gene TRBD1, 6 bases. The CDR3 is 14 amino acids. Germline CDR1 is SGHTA and CDR2 is FQGTGA. The ends were cut back, 0 bases at V and 1 base at J, with 6 bases in the middle. CDR3 in DNA: TGTGCCAGCAGCTTAACAGGGGGGAACACTGAAGCTTTCTTT. This sequence encodes CASSLTGGNTEAFF.